This T cell receptor beta chain was sequenced for a study of T cell changes during pregnancy in multiple sclerosis. V trimming: 4 bases; J trimming: 4 bases; junction bases outside the gene matches: 6. Germline V gene sequence: CDR1 SGHTA, CDR2 FQGNSA. The CDR3 spans 15 residues. Clones were read by immunoSEQ multiplex PCR, and TCRdb kept only the in-frame ones, dropping some. The table lists 80,000 or so clones, approximately 95% of them singletons. Material: peripheral blood, obtained in the second trimester of pregnancy. The V gene is TRBV7-2, the J gene TRBJ2-7; TRBD1 matches 11 bases. The TCR originated in a female donor in good health, enrolled as a control in a pregnancy study. This CDR3 is CASSYLDRGPYEQYF. As DNA, the CDR3 is TGTGCCAGCAGCTACCTGGACAGGGGGCCGTACGAGCAGTACTTC.